Listed below are T cell receptor beta chains from one sample, sequenced in a study of blood T cell repertoires in COVID-19. TCRdb keeps only in-frame clones here, not all; method: immunoSEQ multiplex PCR. The sample gives fewer than 350,000 clones, around 90% of which show up once; 1.7% is in the top ten. Material for sequencing was PBMCs or T cells enriched from blood (not recorded which). The receptor set was obtained from a woman aged 35 to 49 who had recovered from COVID-19. Both conserved end residues are part of each CDR3. The order of the fields is J gene, D gene, clone size, V gene, CDR3 protein, CDR3 DNA. A D gene is named only where the DNA matches it firmly. Clone size is stated in some rows and not others, as once, few, many or a class when expanded.

j_call: TRBJ2-3; d_call: TRBD2; clone_size: .; v_call: TRBV7-2; cdr3_aa: CASSLGLAGGPRTDTQYF; cdr3_nt: TGTGCCAGCAGCCTGGGACTAGCGGGGGGGCCGAGGACAGATACGCAGTATTTT
j_call: TRBJ2-1; d_call: .; clone_size: .; v_call: TRBV3-1/TRBV3-2; cdr3_aa: CASSQQGSNEQFF; cdr3_nt: TGTGCCAGCAGCCAACAGGGTTCCAATGAGCAGTTCTTC
j_call: TRBJ1-4; d_call: .; clone_size: .; v_call: TRBV18; cdr3_aa: CASSPPGRGEKLFF; cdr3_nt: TGTGCCAGCTCACCACCCGGGAGAGGCGAAAAACTGTTTTTT
j_call: TRBJ1-5; d_call: .; clone_size: .; v_call: TRBV19; cdr3_aa: CASSIDRNYNQPQHF; cdr3_nt: TGTGCCAGTAGTATTGACAGGAATTACAATCAGCCCCAGCATTTT
j_call: TRBJ2-7; d_call: TRBD1; clone_size: .; v_call: TRBV6-5; cdr3_aa: CASSTTGASYEQYF; cdr3_nt: TGTGCCAGCAGCACCACAGGGGCTTCCTACGAGCAGTACTTC
j_call: TRBJ1-1; d_call: .; clone_size: .; v_call: TRBV10-3; cdr3_aa: CAIRPQGAGTEAFF; cdr3_nt: TGTGCCATCAGGCCACAAGGTGCGGGCACTGAAGCTTTCTTT
j_call: TRBJ1-2; d_call: .; clone_size: .; v_call: TRBV7-9; cdr3_aa: CASSQETYGYTF; cdr3_nt: TGTGCCAGCAGCCAGGAAACCTATGGCTACACCTTC
j_call: TRBJ2-5; d_call: TRBD1; clone_size: .; v_call: TRBV28; cdr3_aa: CASSPTGAYQETQYF; cdr3_nt: TGTGCCAGCAGTCCGACAGGGGCGTACCAAGAGACCCAGTACTTC
j_call: TRBJ2-4; d_call: .; clone_size: .; v_call: TRBV6-2/TRBV6-3; cdr3_aa: CASSYSTTRFGDIQYF; cdr3_nt: TGTGCCAGCAGTTACTCAACGACTAGGTTTGGGGACATTCAGTACTTC
j_call: TRBJ1-5; d_call: .; clone_size: .; v_call: TRBV27; cdr3_aa: CASSPRVFGSNQPQHF; cdr3_nt: TGTGCCAGCAGTCCCCGGGTTTTTGGAAGCAATCAGCCCCAGCATTTT
j_call: TRBJ2-2; d_call: .; clone_size: .; v_call: TRBV5-4; cdr3_aa: CASRMGGGGELFF; cdr3_nt: TGTGCCAGCAGAATGGGGGGAGGCGGGGAGCTGTTTTTT
j_call: TRBJ1-5; d_call: .; clone_size: .; v_call: TRBV2; cdr3_aa: CASSGAGMIEPQHF; cdr3_nt: TGTGCCAGCAGTGGTGCGGGGATGATTGAGCCCCAGCATTTT
j_call: TRBJ1-1; d_call: .; clone_size: .; v_call: TRBV2; cdr3_aa: CASSREVAAFF; cdr3_nt: TGTGCCAGCAGTCGGGAGGTCGCAGCTTTCTTT
j_call: TRBJ1-1; d_call: .; clone_size: .; v_call: TRBV18; cdr3_aa: CASSRQGTSTEAFF; cdr3_nt: TGTGCCAGCTCACGGCAGGGTACCTCTACTGAAGCTTTCTTT
j_call: TRBJ2-5; d_call: TRBD1; clone_size: .; v_call: TRBV7-2; cdr3_aa: CASSPGQVETQYF; cdr3_nt: TGTGCCAGCAGCCCGGGACAGGTAGAGACCCAGTACTTC
j_call: TRBJ2-1; d_call: TRBD2; clone_size: .; v_call: TRBV5-1; cdr3_aa: CASSFFSGRYNEQFF; cdr3_nt: TGCGCCAGCAGCTTCTTTAGCGGGAGGTACAATGAGCAGTTCTTC
j_call: TRBJ2-3; d_call: TRBD2; clone_size: .; v_call: TRBV10-1; cdr3_aa: CASSEGRSGGYTDTQYF; cdr3_nt: TGCGCCAGCAGTGAGGGGAGGAGCGGGGGTTACACAGATACGCAGTATTTT
j_call: TRBJ1-6; d_call: TRBD1; clone_size: .; v_call: TRBV2; cdr3_aa: CASSYGTGITPLHF; cdr3_nt: TGTGCCAGCAGCTACGGGACAGGAATTACACCCCTCCACTTT
j_call: TRBJ1-6; d_call: .; clone_size: .; v_call: TRBV2; cdr3_aa: CASSEAPWRNSPLHF; cdr3_nt: TGTGCCAGCAGTGAAGCGCCCTGGAGAAATTCACCCCTCCACTTT
j_call: TRBJ1-6; d_call: TRBD1; clone_size: few; v_call: TRBV25-1; cdr3_aa: CASSEARGYSPLHF; cdr3_nt: TGTGCCAGCAGTGAGGCCAGGGGGTATTCACCCCTCCACTTT
j_call: TRBJ2-1; d_call: .; clone_size: .; v_call: TRBV6-5; cdr3_aa: CASSYSGDEQFF; cdr3_nt: TGTGCCAGCAGTTACTCAGGAGATGAGCAGTTCTTC
j_call: TRBJ2-7; d_call: TRBD2; clone_size: .; v_call: TRBV6-5; cdr3_aa: CASSYARDYLSVYF; cdr3_nt: TGTGCCAGCAGTTACGCCCGGGACTATCTCAGCGTGTACTTC
j_call: TRBJ2-2; d_call: TRBD2; clone_size: .; v_call: TRBV7-9; cdr3_aa: CASSLGLAGGTNTGELFF; cdr3_nt: TGTGCCAGCAGCCTAGGACTAGCGGGGGGAACGAACACCGGGGAGCTGTTTTTT
j_call: TRBJ1-5; d_call: TRBD1; clone_size: .; v_call: TRBV30; cdr3_aa: CAWSTGTGNQPQHF; cdr3_nt: TGTGCCTGGAGTACCGGGACAGGGAATCAGCCCCAGCATTTT
j_call: TRBJ2-5; d_call: TRBD2; clone_size: .; v_call: TRBV18; cdr3_aa: CASSPGTSQETQYF; cdr3_nt: TGTGCCAGCTCACCAGGGACTAGCCAAGAGACCCAGTACTTC
j_call: TRBJ1-2; d_call: .; clone_size: .; v_call: TRBV6-1; cdr3_aa: CASSEAGRAYGYTF; cdr3_nt: TGTGCCAGCAGTGAAGCGGGCAGGGCCTATGGCTACACCTTC
j_call: TRBJ2-7; d_call: .; clone_size: .; v_call: TRBV7-2; cdr3_aa: CASSPDRHSYEQYF; cdr3_nt: TGTGCCAGCAGCCCAGACAGGCACTCCTACGAGCAGTACTTC
j_call: TRBJ1-2; d_call: .; clone_size: .; v_call: TRBV5-1; cdr3_aa: CASSSGAAYGYTF; cdr3_nt: TGCGCCAGCAGCTCTGGGGCTGCCTATGGCTACACCTTC
j_call: TRBJ1-1; d_call: .; clone_size: .; v_call: TRBV6-2/TRBV6-3; cdr3_aa: CASSKRREAFF; cdr3_nt: TGTGCCAGCAGCAAGAGGAGAGAAGCTTTCTTT
j_call: TRBJ1-4; d_call: .; clone_size: .; v_call: TRBV10-1; cdr3_aa: CASSEAGVEKLFF; cdr3_nt: TGCGCCAGCAGTGAGGCCGGGGTTGAAAAACTGTTTTTT
j_call: TRBJ1-5; d_call: .; clone_size: .; v_call: TRBV6-4; cdr3_aa: CASSPDRNGNQPQHF; cdr3_nt: TGTGCCAGCAGTCCCGACAGAAATGGCAATCAGCCCCAGCATTTT
j_call: TRBJ2-2; d_call: TRBD1; clone_size: .; v_call: TRBV9; cdr3_aa: CASSVATAGWTGGRTGELFF; cdr3_nt: TGTGCCAGCAGCGTAGCTACGGCGGGATGGACAGGGGGCAGGACCGGGGAGCTGTTTTTT
j_call: TRBJ2-1; d_call: TRBD2; clone_size: .; v_call: TRBV7-9; cdr3_aa: CASSLRTSGDYNEQFF; cdr3_nt: TGTGCCAGCAGCCTGAGGACTAGCGGGGATTACAATGAGCAGTTCTTC
j_call: TRBJ2-7; d_call: TRBD1; clone_size: .; v_call: TRBV11-2; cdr3_aa: CASSRRDRVAEQYF; cdr3_nt: TGTGCCAGCAGCCGCCGGGACAGGGTGGCCGAGCAGTACTTC
j_call: TRBJ1-3; d_call: TRBD1; clone_size: .; v_call: TRBV11-2; cdr3_aa: CASSFSRQGNTIYF; cdr3_nt: TGTGCCAGCAGCTTCTCGCGACAGGGGAACACCATATATTTT
j_call: TRBJ1-2; d_call: .; clone_size: .; v_call: TRBV6-5; cdr3_aa: CASSYSAGARGYTF; cdr3_nt: TGTGCCAGCAGTTACTCGGCGGGGGCGCGTGGCTACACCTTC
j_call: TRBJ2-2; d_call: TRBD2; clone_size: .; v_call: TRBV9; cdr3_aa: CASSVGLAGGSTGELFF; cdr3_nt: TGTGCCAGCAGCGTAGGGCTAGCGGGAGGTAGTACCGGGGAGCTGTTTTTT
j_call: TRBJ2-5; d_call: .; clone_size: .; v_call: TRBV3-1/TRBV3-2; cdr3_aa: CASSSQPPRRGETQYF; cdr3_nt: TGTGCCAGCAGCTCCCAACCCCCCCGTCGGGGGGAGACCCAGTACTTC
j_call: TRBJ1-6; d_call: TRBD1; clone_size: .; v_call: TRBV3-1/TRBV3-2; cdr3_aa: CASSRQGDSPLHF; cdr3_nt: TGTGCCAGCAGCCGACAGGGAGATTCACCCCTCCACTTT
j_call: TRBJ1-2; d_call: TRBD1; clone_size: once; v_call: TRBV9; cdr3_aa: CASSPRRDSYGYTF; cdr3_nt: TGTGCCAGCAGCCCAAGGCGGGACAGCTATGGCTACACCTTC
j_call: TRBJ2-1; d_call: TRBD1; clone_size: .; v_call: TRBV5-1; cdr3_aa: CASSSDRDNEQFF; cdr3_nt: TGCGCCAGCAGCTCTGACAGGGACAATGAGCAGTTCTTC
j_call: TRBJ1-2; d_call: .; clone_size: .; v_call: TRBV6-4; cdr3_aa: CASSEMSNTYGYTF; cdr3_nt: TGTGCCAGCAGTGAAATGTCCAACACCTATGGCTACACCTTC
j_call: TRBJ1-1; d_call: TRBD1; clone_size: few; v_call: TRBV7-9; cdr3_aa: CASSPRDRVDKATEAFF; cdr3_nt: TGTGCCAGCAGCCCGAGGGACAGGGTTGACAAGGCCACTGAAGCTTTCTTT
j_call: TRBJ2-7; d_call: TRBD1; clone_size: few; v_call: TRBV9; cdr3_aa: CASSVGSRTGFAYEQYF; cdr3_nt: TGTGCCAGCAGCGTAGGATCTCGGACAGGGTTCGCCTACGAGCAGTACTTC
j_call: TRBJ1-2; d_call: .; clone_size: .; v_call: TRBV5-4; cdr3_aa: CASSADGQRGYTF; cdr3_nt: TGTGCCAGCAGCGCCGATGGCCAAAGAGGCTACACCTTC
j_call: TRBJ1-1; d_call: .; clone_size: .; v_call: TRBV3-1/TRBV3-2; cdr3_aa: CASVPKAVFGGEAFF; cdr3_nt: TGTGCCAGCGTTCCTAAAGCCGTGTTCGGGGGTGAAGCTTTCTTT
j_call: TRBJ1-2; d_call: TRBD1; clone_size: .; v_call: TRBV6-5; cdr3_aa: CASSYRQGGYTF; cdr3_nt: TGTGCCAGCAGTTACCGACAGGGGGGCTACACCTTC
j_call: TRBJ1-1; d_call: .; clone_size: .; v_call: TRBV9; cdr3_aa: CASSLTVNTEAFF; cdr3_nt: TGTGCCAGCAGCCTTACAGTGAACACTGAAGCTTTCTTT
j_call: TRBJ1-1; d_call: .; clone_size: once; v_call: TRBV7-2; cdr3_aa: CASTWGGLNTEAFF; cdr3_nt: TGTGCCAGCACCTGGGGAGGGCTGAACACTGAAGCTTTCTTT
j_call: TRBJ1-2; d_call: .; clone_size: .; v_call: TRBV6-5; cdr3_aa: CASSYLPSGGDGYTF; cdr3_nt: TGTGCCAGCAGTTACCTTCCTAGTGGGGGCGATGGCTACACCTTC
j_call: TRBJ1-6; d_call: TRBD1; clone_size: .; v_call: TRBV19; cdr3_aa: CASRWTGDNSPLHF; cdr3_nt: TGTGCCAGTAGGTGGACAGGAGATAATTCACCCCTCCACTTT
j_call: TRBJ1-2; d_call: .; clone_size: .; v_call: TRBV7-9; cdr3_aa: CASSFDGVNYGYTF; cdr3_nt: TGTGCCAGCAGCTTCGACGGGGTTAACTATGGCTACACCTTC
j_call: TRBJ1-1; d_call: TRBD1; clone_size: .; v_call: TRBV7-6; cdr3_aa: CAAGQGAGRTEAFF; cdr3_nt: TGTGCCGCGGGGCAGGGGGCTGGTCGTACTGAAGCTTTCTTT
j_call: TRBJ2-7; d_call: .; clone_size: once; v_call: TRBV7-2; cdr3_aa: CASSLADNIYEQYF; cdr3_nt: TGTGCCAGCAGCTTAGCCGACAACATCTACGAGCAGTACTTC
j_call: TRBJ1-1; d_call: .; clone_size: few; v_call: TRBV5-8; cdr3_aa: CASSLFRDTEAFF; cdr3_nt: TGTGCCAGCAGCTTGTTTCGTGACACTGAAGCTTTCTTT
j_call: TRBJ2-1; d_call: TRBD2; clone_size: .; v_call: TRBV5-1; cdr3_aa: CASSLVLGGGTLYNEQFF; cdr3_nt: TGCGCCAGCAGCTTGGTGTTGGGCGGGGGGACCCTTTACAATGAGCAGTTCTTC
j_call: TRBJ2-1; d_call: .; clone_size: .; v_call: TRBV2; cdr3_aa: CASQFHPGDPLNEQFF; cdr3_nt: TGTGCCAGCCAATTCCATCCAGGTGACCCCCTCAATGAGCAGTTCTTC
j_call: TRBJ2-7; d_call: TRBD2; clone_size: .; v_call: TRBV7-9; cdr3_aa: CASSLGLSGNRYEQYF; cdr3_nt: TGTGCCAGCAGCTTGGGGCTGAGCGGGAACCGCTACGAGCAGTACTTC